Below, 29 T cell receptor beta chains from the same sample are listed, as sequenced in a study of beta chain features in type 1 diabetes. Expressed TCRB transcripts were sequenced, since all the RNA that had been isolated was reverse transcribed. The data were produced by immunoSEQ multiplex PCR, yet TCRdb's version contains in-frame clones alone and is incomplete. The sample carries under 400,000 clones, around 12% recorded once. General study points: A moderate, significant TCRB CDR3 shortening appeared in type 1 diabetes across four CD4+ subsets.

Antigens of these TCRs are unknown. What was sequenced was naive CD4+ T cells from blood. These receptors all stem from a woman younger than 35 with type 1 diabetes.

This clone has more than one count but fewer than ten. The chain uses TRBV28 and TRBJ2-1; 11 positions match TRBD2. The CDR3 spans 16 residues. Germline V gives CDR1 MDHEN, CDR2 SYDVKM. With 7 bases clipped from V and 0 bases from J, the junction kept 5 bases outside the gene matches. The CDR3 spells CASIPSGRSSYNEQFF. CDR3 nucleotides: TGTGCCAGCATCCCTAGCGGGAGGAGCTCCTACAATGAGCAGTTCTTC.

The chain combines TRBV6-5 with TRBJ1-1; D is perhaps TRBD1 (5 bases). This CDR3 is built from 13 residues. V lost 0 bases and J lost 7, with 9 bases in between. CDR1 and CDR2 (germline): MNHEY, SVGAGI. The CDR3 loop is CASSYSSGFEAFF. DNA for the CDR3: TGTGCCAGCAGTTACTCTTCAGGGTTTGAAGCTTTCTTT.

This clone was counted only a few times. The chain carries TRBV18 and TRBJ1-2, with 10 bases aligning to TRBD1. The CDR3 contains 14 residues. CDR1 KGHSH and CDR2 LQKENI come from the germline V gene. Losses at the gene ends were 3 bases for V and 6 bases for J; bases not matched to a gene: 4. The DNA for the CDR3 is TGTGCCAGCTCACCGACAGGGGGCAAGAATGGCTACACCTTC. Translation: CASSPTGGKNGYTF.

This clone was seen more than once but under ten times. The V call is TRBV13, the J call TRBJ2-7; D might be TRBD1 (6 bases). Trimming left V 3 bases short and J 4 bases short, with 13 bases between. The germline V gene encodes CDR1 PRHDT and CDR2 FYEKMQ (reference sequence). This CDR3 spans 14 amino acids. The CDR3 DNA reads as TGTGCCAGCAGCTTCACAGGGTATCGGTACGAGCAGTACTTC. This sequence encodes CASSFTGYRYEQYF.

The chain links TRBV25-1 to TRBJ2-5; D unclear. V lost 1 base, J lost 5 bases, and 11 bases lay in between. Per germline, CDR1 MGHDK and CDR2 SYGVNS. CDR3 length equals 14 residues. The DNA for the CDR3 is TGTGCCAGCAGTGAATTCGGCGGATGGGAGACCCAGTACTTC. Its protein product is CASSEFGGWETQYF. The variable domain in full, completed from reference TRBV25-1 and TRBJ2-5, reads EADIYQTPRYLVIGTGKKITLECSQTMGHDKMYWYQQDPGMELHLIHYSYGVNSTEKGDLSSESTVSRIRTEHFPLTLESARPSHTSQYLCASSEFGGWETQYFGPGTRLLVL.

The chain links TRBV6-5 to TRBJ2-1, with D possibly matching TRBD2 (5 bases). This CDR3 contains 11 residues. Deletions cut 4 bases from V and 7 bases from J, with 5 bases between. The germline V gene encodes CDR1 MNHEY and CDR2 SVGAGI. The CDR3, as DNA: TGTGCCAGCAGTTCGGGGAATGAGCAGTTCTTC. This encodes CASSSGNEQFF.

This clone has only a few counts. The rearrangement uses TRBV6-5 and TRBJ1-3, with 8 bases lining up with TRBD1. V shed 6 bases, J shed 3 bases, and the junction held 4 bases outside the gene matches. The CDR3 has 14 residues. Germline values: CDR1 MNHEY, CDR2 SVGAGI. This CDR3 is CASSSDRDGNTIYF. The DNA of the CDR3 is TGTGCCAGCAGCTCGGACAGGGATGGAAACACCATATATTTT.

The rearrangement joins TRBV6-5 to TRBJ2-7; D is unclear. Germline CDR1 reads MNHEY; CDR2 reads SVGAGI. The ends were cut back, 2 bases at V and 0 bases at J, with 5 bases in the middle. The CDR3 runs 13 residues. CDR3 sequence reads: CASSYPSSYEQYF. CDR3 in DNA: TGTGCCAGCAGTTACCCTAGCTCCTACGAGCAGTACTTC.

This clone showed up just a few times. The J gene is TRBJ2-7, the V gene TRBV7-9; the match to TRBD1 covers 8 bases. Unmatched junction bases numbered 0, after V lost 6 bases and J lost 2 bases. The germline gives CDR1 SEHNR, CDR2 FQNEAQ (reference sequence). The CDR3 has 12 residues. The DNA for the CDR3 is TGTGCCAGCAGGGGACAGGCCTACGAGCAGTACTTC. Residues: CASRGQAYEQYF.

This clone has more than one count but fewer than ten. The chain couples TRBV9 to TRBJ2-5; maybe TRBD1 (6 bases). Trimming left V 2 bases short and J 4 bases short, with 9 bases between. Per germline, CDR1 SGDLS and CDR2 YYNGEE. The CDR3 is 13 amino acids. The CDR3 nucleotides are TGTGCCAGCAGCGTCCAGGGGTTAGAGACCCAGTACTTC. It translates to CASSVQGLETQYF.

The chain employs TRBV11-2 and TRBJ2-7; weak D call: TRBD1 (6 bases). This CDR3 has 15 amino acids. Per germline, CDR1 SGHAT and CDR2 FQNNGV. V gave up 5 bases and J gave up 4 bases, with 18 bases separating them. CDR3 nucleotide sequence: TGTGCCAGCAGCACGACGGACAGCGCCGTTTACGAGCAGTACTTC. Its protein is CASSTTDSAVYEQYF.

This clone has just a few counts. The chain links TRBV4-2 to TRBJ2-3, with TRBD2 identical over 7 bases. Germline V CDR1 and CDR2: LGHNA, YNFKEQ. V was pared by 0 bases and J by 1 base, with 4 bases of the junction left unmatched. CDR3 length: 16 amino acids. Written as DNA, the CDR3 is TGTGCCAGCAGCCAAGAGCTAGCGGATGGCACAGATACGCAGTATTTT. Amino acids: CASSQELADGTDTQYF.

This clone has a handful of counts. The rearrangement joins TRBV7-2 to TRBJ2-5; 12 nucleotides agree with TRBD2. Germline lookup yields CDR1 SGHTA and CDR2 FQGNSA. The CDR3 runs to 14 residues. After removal of 5 bases from V and 5 bases from J, the junction contained 3 bases not matched to a gene. Written as DNA, the CDR3 is TGTGCCAGCAGCGTTACTAGCGGGGGGGAGACCCAGTACTTC. Protein product: CASSVTSGGETQYF. The whole variable domain, remainder taken from reference TRBV7-2 and TRBJ2-5, is GAGVSQSPSNKVTEKGKDVELRCDPISGHTALYWYRQSLGQGLEFLIYFQGNSAPDKSGLPSDRFSAERTGGSVSTLTIQRTQQEDSAVYLCASSVTSGGETQYFGPGTRLLVL.

This clone was detected a few times. The V and J genes are TRBV11-2 and TRBJ2-7; 7 nucleotides agree with TRBD1. J was trimmed by 5 bases and V by 5 bases; bases with no gene match: 9. This CDR3 has 14 amino acids. Germline V gene data show CDR1 as SGHAT and CDR2 as FQNNGV. The CDR3: CASSLGTELDEQYF. The CDR3 nucleotides read TGTGCCAGCAGCCTAGGGACAGAGCTAGACGAGCAGTACTTC.

The chain carries TRBV7-9 and TRBJ2-1; D may be TRBD2 (6 bases). The CDR3 runs to 15 residues. CDR1 is SEHNR and CDR2 is FQNEAQ in the germline V gene (reference sequence). V lost 8 bases to trimming and J lost 3 bases, with 17 bases between them. Here the CDR3 DNA reads TGTGCCAGCCCAGGCGGCCCTAGCGTCTACAATGAGCAGTTCTTC. The encoded protein is CASPGGPSVYNEQFF.

In this sample, this clone turned up a few times. The rearrangement uses TRBV2 and TRBJ2-7; 8 bases are shared with TRBD2. Unmatched junction bases numbered 3, after V lost 2 bases and J lost 0 bases. There are 15 residues in the CDR3. CDR1 and CDR2 (germline): SNHLY, FYNNEI. In nucleotides, the CDR3 is TGTGCCAGCAGTGAAACTAGCGGAAGCTCCTACGAGCAGTACTTC. Its translation: CASSETSGSSYEQYF.

CDR3 loop: CASSLVAGELFF. CDR3 nucleotide sequence: TGTGCCAGCAGCTTAGTAGCCGGGGAGCTGTTTTTT. This chain connects TRBV11-2 to TRBJ2-2; the D is unclear. The CDR3 spans 12 residues. Between the trimmed V and J ends, which lost 1 base and 6 bases, there was a span of 3 bases. CDR1 and CDR2 (germline): SGHAT, FQNNGV.

The rearrangement uses TRBV14 and TRBJ1-2, with unresolved D. Trimming pared 1 base from V and 1 base from J, leaving 7 bases between. This CDR3 region has 14 residues. Germline values: CDR1 SGHDN, CDR2 FVKESK. The CDR3 bases are TGTGCCAGCAGCCAAGCACAGTATAACTATGGCTACACCTTC. Its translation: CASSQAQYNYGYTF.

This clone was observed a handful of times. V is TRBV2 and J is TRBJ2-5; 7 positions match TRBD2. This CDR3 spans 13 amino acids. V trimming: 11 bases; J trimming: 5 bases; junction bases outside the gene matches: 11. Looked up from germline, CDR1 is SNHLY and CDR2 is FYNNEI. The CDR3 DNA reads as TGTGCCGCTGCCCGGACTAGTTGGGAGACCCAGTACTTC. This encodes CAAARTSWETQYF.

The table lists this clone with a few counts. The chain uses TRBV10-1 and TRBJ1-1, with 8 bases identical to TRBD1. V gave up 5 bases and J gave up 1 base; unmatched junction bases: 3. This CDR3 comprises 14 residues. CDR1 is WNHNN and CDR2 is SYGVQD in the germline V gene (reference sequence). The CDR3 nucleotides are TGCGCCAGCAGTACCGGGACAGGGAACACTGAAGCTTTCTTT. It encodes CASSTGTGNTEAFF.

There are a few counts of this clone. J is TRBJ2-3 and V is TRBV4-3, with 9 bases that match TRBD1. Germline V gene lookup returns CDR1 LGHNA and CDR2 YSLEER. This CDR3 comprises 20 residues. The ends lost 0 bases at V and 2 bases at J; junction bases unmatched: 15. The CDR3 bases are TGCGCCAGCAGCCAAGAAAGGGGGGCCAGGGGGGACAGGGACACAGATACGCAGTATTTT. Translating gives CASSQERGARGDRDTDTQYF.

A few counts support this clone. The chain has TRBV5-1 and TRBJ1-2; TRBD1 aligns across 7 bases. The CDR3 has 14 residues. The ends lost 2 bases at V and 4 bases at J; junction bases unmatched: 5. Per germline, CDR1 SGHRS and CDR2 YFSETQ. The CDR3 region is CASSLGGSIYGYTF. CDR3 DNA sequence: TGCGCCAGCAGCTTAGGGGGCAGCATCTATGGCTACACCTTC.

The V call is TRBV5-4, the J call TRBJ2-7, with a tentative D call TRBD2 (7 bases). CDR3 length equals 14 residues. Trimming took off 2 bases at V and 0 bases at J, with 9 bases between the two ends. CDR1 is SGHNT and CDR2 is YYREEE in the germline V gene (reference sequence). The CDR3 loop reads CASSFGGLSYEQYF. CDR3 DNA sequence: TGTGCCAGCAGCTTCGGGGGGCTCTCCTACGAGCAGTACTTC.

The chain combines TRBV29-1 with TRBJ2-1; TRBD1 matches at 7 bases. Trimming removed 1 base from V and 3 bases from J; junction bases left unmatched: 12. This CDR3 region has 17 residues. Germline CDR1 SQVTM, CDR2 ANQGSEA. CDR3 loop: CSVEAPTRGRSYNEQFF. In DNA, the CDR3 is TGCAGCGTTGAAGCCCCCACAAGGGGGCGCAGCTACAATGAGCAGTTCTTC.

This clone was seen a few times. The rearrangement joins TRBV12-5 to TRBJ2-1, with no clear D. V lost 0 bases and J 0 bases, leaving 9 bases between the germline ends. Germline V gives CDR1 LGHNT, CDR2 FRNRAP. This CDR3 spans 16 amino acids. The CDR3 DNA sequence: TGTGCTAGTGGTTTGGTCATCGGTGTCTCCTACAATGAGCAGTTCTTC. Translated, it gives CASGLVIGVSYNEQFF.

This clone came up a few times. The rearrangement links TRBV9 to TRBJ1-5; weak D call: TRBD1 (6 bases). The CDR3 covers 14 residues. Germline values: CDR1 SGDLS, CDR2 YYNGEE. Trimming took 3 bases from V and 6 from J, leaving 13 bases between them. The CDR3 reads CASSDSTGFQPQHF. For the CDR3, the DNA is TGTGCCAGCAGCGACAGTACAGGGTTTCAGCCCCAGCATTTT.

This clone has a handful of counts. The chain has TRBV27 and TRBJ2-1; 9 positions match TRBD2. Germline V lookup: CDR1 MNHEY, CDR2 SMNVEV (reference sequence). V gave up 6 bases and J gave up 14 bases; unmatched junction bases: 11. CDR3 length equals 13 residues. CDR3 sequence: CASRGLARNEEFF. CDR3 coding DNA: TGTGCCAGCAGAGGACTAGCGCGAAACGAGGAGTTCTTC.

The chain recombines TRBV6-6 with TRBJ2-7; TRBD1 matches 8 bases. In germline, CDR1 is MNHNY, CDR2 SVGAGI (reference sequence). The CDR3 consists of 15 residues. V shed 6 bases, J shed 4 bases, and the junction held 11 bases outside the gene matches. This CDR3 reads CASRVKTGDEYEQYF. DNA of the CDR3: TGTGCCAGCAGAGTTAAGACAGGGGATGAGTACGAGCAGTACTTC.

This clone was counted a few times. This chain connects TRBV5-1 to TRBJ2-4, with 7 positions matching TRBD2. The CDR3 loop spans 15 amino acids. From germline, CDR1 is SGHRS and CDR2 YFSETQ. Losses at the gene ends were 4 bases for V and 0 bases for J; bases not matched to a gene: 4. CDR3 sequence (DNA): TGCGCCAGCAGCACGGCGGGAGCAGCCAAAAACATTCAGTACTTC. Its translation is CASSTAGAAKNIQYF.